A single sample is the source of the 14 T cell receptor beta chains below, sequenced in a study of T cell responses to AZD1222 COVID-19 vaccine. Profiling relied on immunoSEQ multiplex PCR, and the TCRdb table lists in-frame clones only, not all of them. The table includes approximately 150,000 clones, 75% to 95% detected once. This material consisted of peripheral blood, taken 28 days after the second AZD1222 dose. Receptor source: an adult who received the AZD1222 COVID-19 vaccine.

This chain links TRBV7-8 with TRBJ1-4, with D unresolved. This CDR3 region has 13 residues. V was pared by 5 bases and J by 7 bases, with 11 bases between. The germline CDR1 and CDR2 sequences are SGHVS and FQNEAQ. Here the CDR3 DNA reads TGTGCCAGCAGCGCCCCGCGGGGTGAAAAACTGTTTTTT. Translating it yields CASSAPRGEKLFF. Based on the CDR3 plus reference TRBV7-8 and TRBJ1-4, the full variable domain is GAGVSQSPRYKVAKRGQDVALRCDPISGHVSLFWYQQALGQGPEFLTYFQNEAQLDKSGLPSDRFFAERPEGSVSTLKIQRTQQEDSAVYLCASSAPRGEKLFFGSGTQLSVL.

The V gene is TRBV7-8, the J gene TRBJ2-7, with a weak D call TRBD2 (6 bases). V lost 2 bases to trimming and J lost 0 bases, with 14 bases between them. There are 16 residues in the CDR3. CDR1 and CDR2 (germline): SGHVS, FQNEAQ. This chain's CDR3 is CASSLWGDPSSYEQYF. The CDR3 DNA is TGTGCCAGCAGCTTATGGGGGGATCCCTCCTCCTACGAGCAGTACTTC. The full variable domain, in which reference TRBV7-8 and TRBJ2-7 provide the parts outside the CDR3, is GAGVSQSPRYKVAKRGQDVALRCDPISGHVSLFWYQQALGQGPEFLTYFQNEAQLDKSGLPSDRFFAERPEGSVSTLKIQRTQQEDSAVYLCASSLWGDPSSYEQYFGPGTRLTVT.

This clone was counted once. V usage is TRBV20-1 and J usage is TRBJ2-3, with D possibly matching TRBD1 (5 bases). V was trimmed by 7 bases and J by 5 bases, leaving 7 bases between them. This CDR3 comprises 10 residues. CDR1 and CDR2 from the germline V gene are DFQATT and SNEGSKA (reference sequence). This chain's CDR3 is CSVRGDTQYF. The CDR3 DNA reads TGCAGTGTAAGGGGAGATACGCAGTATTTT.

This chain uses TRBV7-2 with TRBJ2-1; 11 bases match TRBD2. The germline V gene has CDR1 SGHTA and CDR2 FQGNSA. CDR3 length: 14 residues. Unmatched junction bases numbered 1, after V lost 3 bases and J lost 6 bases. CDR3 in DNA: TGTGCCAGCAGCTTCACTAGCGGGAGCAATGAGCAGTTCTTC. This sequence encodes CASSFTSGSNEQFF.

The chain has TRBV3-1 (or the pseudogene TRBV3-2) and TRBJ2-7, with 10 positions matching TRBD2. The V and J ends lost 0 bases and 4 bases, in that order; junction bases with no gene match: 9. The germline gives CDR1 LGHDT, CDR2 YNNKEL (reference sequence). This CDR3 region has 17 residues. The CDR3: CASSQDGSGGAVYEQYF. DNA of the CDR3: TGTGCCAGCAGCCAAGATGGCAGCGGGGGGGCCGTGTACGAGCAGTACTTC.

The V call is TRBV2, the J call TRBJ1-1; D gene uncertain. The CDR3 covers 13 residues. The ends were cut back, 7 bases at V and 2 bases at J, with 11 bases in the middle. Germline V lookup: CDR1 SNHLY, CDR2 FYNNEI. The CDR3 DNA sequence: TGTGCCAGCACTAGGGATGGAAACACTGAAGCTTTCTTT. Residues: CASTRDGNTEAFF.

The chain links TRBV29-1 to TRBJ1-2; D is unresolved. Germline CDR1 is SQVTM and CDR2 is ANQGSEA. Trimming cost V 7 bases and J 7 bases, with 10 bases left between them. CDR3 length: 10 amino acids. This CDR3 reads CSAYSGGYTF. CDR3 DNA: TGCAGCGCATACAGCGGTGGCTACACCTTC.

The chain joins TRBV7-2 to TRBJ2-1, with TRBD2 identical over 10 bases. Germline CDR1 reads SGHTA; CDR2 reads FQGNSA. CDR3 length: 17 amino acids. Losses at the gene ends were 1 base for V and 8 bases for J; bases not matched to a gene: 11. This CDR3 is CASSLGPGLALADEQFF. In nucleotides, the CDR3 is TGTGCCAGCAGCTTAGGGCCGGGACTAGCGCTTGCGGATGAGCAGTTCTTC.

J is TRBJ2-7 and V is TRBV6-2 or TRBV6-3, with 10 positions matching TRBD1. Germline V gene data show CDR1 as MNHEY and CDR2 as SVGEGT. V dropped 6 bases and J dropped 6; count of bases not matched to a gene: 8. The CDR3 totals 14 residues. The CDR3 loop reads CASSRDRGLVEQYV. Here the CDR3 DNA reads TGTGCCAGCAGCCGCGACAGGGGGCTGGTCGAGCAGTACGTC.

The chain uses TRBV19 and TRBJ1-5, with D hard to call. CDR1 and CDR2 from the germline V gene are LNHDA and SQIVND (reference sequence). V gave up 5 bases and J gave up 7 bases, with 9 bases separating them. There are 12 residues in the CDR3. CDR3 sequence (DNA): TGTGCCAGTAGTGGGCAGTACCAGCCCCAGCATTTT. Its translation: CASSGQYQPQHF.

J is TRBJ1-1 and V is TRBV5-4, with D possibly TRBD1 on 5 matching bases. Trimming removed 0 bases from V and 5 bases from J, with 17 bases in between. CDR3 length: 16 amino acids. In germline, CDR1 is SGHNT, CDR2 YYREEE (reference sequence). The CDR3 is CASSLGGWMFTTEAFF. The CDR3 nucleotides are TGTGCCAGCAGCTTGGGGGGGTGGATGTTTACGACTGAAGCTTTCTTT. Supplemented by reference TRBV5-4 and TRBJ1-1, the full variable domain reads ETGVTQSPTHLIKTRGQQVTLRCSSQSGHNTVSWYQQALGQGPQFIFQYYREEENGRGNFPPRFSGLQFPNYSSELNVNALELDDSALYLCASSLGGWMFTTEAFFGQGTRLTVV.

V is TRBV6-1 and J is TRBJ2-1, with TRBD2 matching over 8 bases. V lost 2 bases and J lost 8; bases outside the gene matches: 14. Germline-derived CDR1 and CDR2 are MNHNS and SASEGT. The CDR3 has 17 residues. The CDR3 is CASSERISGGRYDEQFF. CDR3 in DNA: TGTGCCAGCAGTGAACGCATCAGCGGGGGCCGGTACGATGAGCAGTTCTTC.

V gene TRBV25-1 combines with J gene TRBJ2-6; D tentatively fits TRBD1 or TRBD2 (5 bases each). The length of the CDR3 is 17 residues. The V end lost 6 bases, the J end lost 2 bases, and 17 bases lay between the germline ends. The germline gives CDR1 MGHDK, CDR2 SYGVNS. For the CDR3, the DNA is TGTGCCAGCAGGGGGCGGGCAGGGAGCCCTGGGGCCAACGTCCTGACTTTC. Amino acids: CASRGRAGSPGANVLTF. Combining the CDR3 with reference TRBV25-1 and TRBJ2-6 gives the whole variable domain EADIYQTPRYLVIGTGKKITLECSQTMGHDKMYWYQQDPGMELHLIHYSYGVNSTEKGDLSSESTVSRIRTEHFPLTLESARPSHTSQYLCASRGRAGSPGANVLTFGAGSRLTVL.

This rearrangement joins TRBV7-9 to TRBJ2-3; 11 positions match TRBD2. The V gene's germline CDR1 is SEHNR and CDR2 FQNEAQ (reference sequence). This CDR3 is 17 amino acids long. J gave up 4 bases and V 3 bases, and 9 bases lay outside the gene matches. The CDR3 DNA is TGTGCCAGCAGCTTTTCTCAACTAGCGGGAGTTTCAGATACGCAGTATTTT. It codes for CASSFSQLAGVSDTQYF.